This T cell receptor (beta chain) was captured by sequencing in a study of cytomegalovirus exposure and HLA in healthy donors. Study outcomes and limitations: Most TCRs appeared rarely, but some public TCRs recurred in many donors. In a later analysis, TCR beta V- and J-gene trimming showed a link to a missense DCLRE1C variant. CMV serostatus stood as the only immune exposure information on hand.

Note on this clone: Its antigen is not known.

Germline V lookup: CDR1 LNHDA, CDR2 SQIVND (reference sequence). This CDR3 is 18 amino acids long. Trimming left V 0 bases short and J 7 bases short, with 22 bases between. PCR employed 60 Vbeta and 13 Jbeta primers. Sequenced by immunoSEQ multiplex PCR; TCRdb stores in-frame clones only, minus some. The sample includes around 140,000 clones, 70% to 80% seen only once; the top ten take 2% to 3%. V usage is TRBV19 and J usage is TRBJ1-5; D not resolved. This TCR came from a woman under 30 in good health and CMV-seropositive. Sequencing used PBMCs. The CDR3 sequence is CASSIDPLNRPRRQPQHF. The CDR3 coding sequence is TGTGCCAGTAGTATAGATCCCTTAAATCGGCCTCGCAGGCAGCCCCAGCATTTT. Looking up the rest from reference TRBV19 and TRBJ1-5 gives the full variable domain: DGGITQSPKYLFRKEGQNVTLSCEQNLNHDAMYWYRQDPGQGLRLIYYSQIVNDFQKGDIAEGYSVSREKKESFPLTVTSAQKNPTAFYLCASSIDPLNRPRRQPQHFGDGTRLSIL.